This is a list of T cell receptor beta chains from one sample in a study of T cell responses to AZD1222 COVID-19 vaccine. TCRdb's copy holds only in-frame clones and misses some; the assay was immunoSEQ multiplex PCR. Seen here are some 150,000 clones, roughly 86% observed once, and the top ten hold 5% to 5.5%. The sample was peripheral blood, taken 28 days after the second AZD1222 dose. The receptors were sampled from an adult who received the AZD1222 COVID-19 vaccine. Both conserved end residues are part of each CDR3. Clone size appears in some rows only: once, few, many, or a class for an expanded clone.

>TRBJ2-1|TRBV6-2/TRBV6-3|-
CASSGDRVGEFF
>TRBJ2-3|TRBV2|-
CAGRLAGYTDTQYF
>TRBJ2-3|TRBV3-1/TRBV3-2|-
CASSQTDTQYF
>TRBJ2-7|TRBV5-1|-
CASSLGTGGTYEQYF
>TRBJ1-6|TRBV10-2|-
CASSSGGSPLHF
>TRBJ2-7|TRBV11-2|-
CASSLDYSSYEQYF
>TRBJ2-5|TRBV7-7|-
CASSLFASGGASPPETQYF
>TRBJ2-5|TRBV7-2|-
CASSPGLAGTETQYF
>TRBJ1-3|TRBV3-1/TRBV3-2|few
CASSLVGGNTIYF
>TRBJ2-1|TRBV7-2|-
CASSLGTGGSYNEQFF
>TRBJ2-7|TRBV9|few
CASSPRWGEQYF
>TRBJ2-1|TRBV5-6|once
CASSSPGGTDYNEQFF
>TRBJ2-5|TRBV3-1/TRBV3-2|-
CASSSEGTSGQETQYF
>TRBJ2-7|TRBV13|-
CASSSSASYEQYF
>TRBJ1-2|TRBV9|-
CASSVTGSYGYTF
>TRBJ2-5|TRBV24-1|-
CATSDAGAGSGGETQYF
>TRBJ2-7|TRBV11-2|few
CASSSSAQTSSYEQYF
>TRBJ1-1|TRBV10-3|once
CAIRDDMDTEAFF
>TRBJ2-7|TRBV11-3|few
CASSPRGKAGYEQYF
>TRBJ2-1|TRBV24-1|-
CATSGEPYGGSGHNEQFF
>TRBJ1-1|TRBV10-3|-
CAISVGIPMTEAFF
>TRBJ1-6|TRBV5-1|once
CASSPATEQSPLHF
>TRBJ2-1|TRBV28|-
CASSFGGGSSYNEQFF
>TRBJ2-3|TRBV2|-
CASSPTGADTQYF
>TRBJ1-4|TRBV19|-
CASRHWTAENEKLFF
>TRBJ1-1|TRBV24-1|-
CATSDRQSTSEAFF
>TRBJ2-1|TRBV10-2|-
CASSEDSLYNEQFF
>TRBJ2-2|TRBV20-1|-
CSASRVLAGGNTGELFF
>TRBJ2-1|TRBV5-4|-
CASAGTNVLNEQFF
>TRBJ2-7|TRBV14|few
CASSRGAGRGYEQYF
>TRBJ2-7|TRBV19|-
CASSRGPTYEQYF
>TRBJ1-2|TRBV5-1|-
CASSPRGDYGYTF
>TRBJ1-1|TRBV13|-
CASRDRGQYTEAFF
>TRBJ2-3|TRBV18|-
CASSPADFTDTQYF
>TRBJ1-5|TRBV2|-
CASMNRLNQPQHF
>TRBJ2-5|TRBV9|-
CASSVEPYKETQYF
>TRBJ1-4|TRBV7-9|-
CASSTTEKLFF
>TRBJ1-1|TRBV7-2|-
CASSLTGNTEAFF
>TRBJ1-2|TRBV3-1/TRBV3-2|-
CASSYQQGVGYGYTF
>TRBJ2-5|TRBV7-9|-
CASSPHPLAGGKETQYF
>TRBJ2-1|TRBV7-9|-
CASSPRLAGYEQFF
>TRBJ1-4|TRBV30|-
CAWSVGDEKLFF
>TRBJ1-2|TRBV4-1|-
CASSQPTGSYYGYTF
>TRBJ2-7|TRBV2|-
CASSQYRDTYEQYF
>TRBJ1-6|TRBV28|-
CASTPGGQGGSPLHF
>TRBJ1-1|TRBV30|once
CAWSYGRASEAFF
>TRBJ2-1|TRBV19|-
CASSPQAGITNEQFF
>TRBJ2-7|TRBV29-1|-
CSARTSSYEQYF
>TRBJ1-4|TRBV9|-
CASSALPGGSTEKLFF